Listed here are 14 T cell receptor beta chains from one sample, sequenced in a study of blood T cell repertoires in COVID-19. Sequencing was performed with immunoSEQ multiplex PCR; in TCRdb, only in-frame clones are kept and a portion is missing. The repertoire holds roughly 220,000 clones, with 65% to 85% as singletons. Sequenced: peripheral blood. All receptors derive from a woman between 25 and 40 years old who had recovered from COVID-19.

This chain uses TRBV27 with TRBJ1-5; maybe TRBD1 (5 bases). The CDR3 runs to 14 residues. Trimming removed 8 bases from V and 0 bases from J, with 11 bases in between. The germline V gene encodes CDR1 MNHEY and CDR2 SMNVEV (reference sequence). CDR3 protein: CASGGENSNQPQHF. For the CDR3, the DNA is TGTGCCAGCGGGGGGGAAAATAGCAATCAGCCCCAGCATTTT.

J is TRBJ1-5 and V is TRBV27; a possible D gene is TRBD1 (6 bases). Deletions cut 2 bases from V and 0 bases from J, with 14 bases between. Germline loops: CDR1 MNHEY, CDR2 SMNVEV (reference sequence). The CDR3 length is 17 residues. The CDR3, as DNA: TGTGCCAGCAGTTTACTTACGGGACACTATAGCAATCAGCCCCAGCATTTT. Its protein is CASSLLTGHYSNQPQHF.

This chain links TRBV24-1 with TRBJ2-1, with D maybe TRBD1 (5 bases). Germline values: CDR1 KGHDR, CDR2 SFDVKD. The CDR3 is 13 amino acids. V was pared by 5 bases and J by 9 bases, with 13 bases between. The CDR3 DNA reads as TGTGCCACCAGTGCAGGGTTAGTCACTGAGCAGTTCTTC. It codes for CATSAGLVTEQFF.

The chain employs TRBV27 and TRBJ2-1, with a tentative D call TRBD2 (6 bases). Between the trimmed V and J ends, which lost 5 bases and 7 bases, there was a span of 18 bases. This CDR3 region has 15 residues. Germline V gives CDR1 MNHEY, CDR2 SMNVEV (reference sequence). CDR3 in DNA: TGTGCCAGCAGTCCTTTGGGGGGAGAGAGAAATGAGCAGTTCTTC. This codes for CASSPLGGERNEQFF.

This clone was observed a single time. This rearrangement joins TRBV9 to TRBJ1-5, with D possibly being TRBD1 (5 bases). This CDR3 comprises 15 residues. Trimming shortened V by 0 bases and J by 0 bases, and 7 bases separated the two germline ends. CDR1 and CDR2 from the germline V gene are SGDLS and YYNGEE. Here the CDR3 reads CASSVAGNSNQPQHF. In DNA, the CDR3 is TGTGCCAGCAGCGTAGCAGGGAATAGCAATCAGCCCCAGCATTTT.

The chain carries TRBV15 and TRBJ2-3; 9 bases line up with TRBD2. This CDR3 contains 15 residues. In germline, CDR1 is LNHNV, CDR2 YYDKDF (reference sequence). V was clipped by 8 bases and J by 0 bases; unmatched bases: 6. CDR3 loop: CATGAGGPSTDTQYF. DNA for the CDR3: TGTGCCACCGGGGCGGGAGGGCCTAGCACAGATACGCAGTATTTT.

The chain is built from TRBV29-1 and TRBJ2-7; 7 bases are a match to TRBD2. From germline, CDR1 is SQVTM and CDR2 ANQGSEA. The CDR3 covers 14 residues. The J segment lost 4 bases and the V segment lost 4 bases, leaving 10 bases of the junction unmatched. This CDR3 reads CSVVVERGPYEQYF. CDR3 DNA sequence: TGCAGCGTTGTAGTTGAGCGGGGACCTTACGAGCAGTACTTC.

This clone has just a few counts. The chain combines TRBV30 with TRBJ2-3, with D possibly being TRBD2 (6 bases). Trimming shortened V by 4 bases and J by 0 bases, and 23 bases separated the two germline ends. Germline V gene sequence: CDR1 GTSNPN, CDR2 SVGIG (reference sequence). The CDR3 extends over 18 amino acids. The CDR3 protein is CAWIRGRTGTASTDTQYF. The CDR3 DNA sequence: TGTGCCTGGATTCGCGGTAGGACCGGGACTGCTAGCACAGATACGCAGTATTTT.

The rearrangement links TRBV3-1 (or the pseudogene TRBV3-2) to TRBJ2-1, with a tentative D call TRBD2 (6 bases). Trimming left V 4 bases short and J 1 base short, with 14 bases between. Germline CDR1 and CDR2: LGHDT and YNNKEL (reference sequence). The CDR3 runs 16 residues. DNA for the CDR3: TGTGCCAGCAGCCGTACGGCGGGAAGTTCCTACAATGAGCAGTTCTTC. Its protein is CASSRTAGSSYNEQFF.

This chain uses TRBV28 with TRBJ2-3, with D perhaps matching TRBD1 (6 bases). Per germline, CDR1 MDHEN and CDR2 SYDVKM. CDR3 size: 14 residues. Trimming left V 2 bases short and J 5 bases short, with 11 bases between. The CDR3 DNA is TGTGCCAGCAGTTTACTGGGGGCTGGAGATACGCAGTATTTT. Amino acid sequence: CASSLLGAGDTQYF.

The chain uses TRBV3-1 (or the pseudogene TRBV3-2) and TRBJ2-1; 8 bases match TRBD2. This CDR3 contains 17 residues. J gave up 3 bases and V 4 bases, and 11 bases lay outside the gene matches. Per germline, CDR1 LGHDT and CDR2 YNNKEL (reference sequence). CDR3 residues: CASSLVGTRVDYNEQFF. The CDR3 region has the DNA TGTGCCAGCAGCCTGGTGGGGACTAGGGTGGACTACAATGAGCAGTTCTTC.

The chain couples TRBV27 to TRBJ2-3; 7 bases are shared with TRBD1. Germline-derived CDR1 and CDR2 are MNHEY and SMNVEV (reference sequence). This CDR3 has 12 residues. J gave up 7 bases and V 6 bases, and 4 bases lay outside the gene matches. The CDR3 protein is CASSLQGYTQYF. CDR3 DNA sequence: TGTGCCAGCAGCTTACAGGGGTATACGCAGTATTTT.

This chain links TRBV5-6 with TRBJ1-2; D uncertain. V shed 0 bases and J shed 8 bases, with 14 bases lying between them. CDR3 length: 14 amino acids. Germline CDR1 and CDR2: SGHDT and YYEEEE. The CDR3 coding sequence is TGTGCCAGCAGCTTGGCATCCCTTACCGGGGGCTACACCTTC. This encodes CASSLASLTGGYTF.

The CDR3 loop reads CASSMAHGYEQYF. DNA of the CDR3: TGTGCCAGTAGTATGGCACATGGCTACGAGCAGTACTTC. This chain uses TRBV19 with TRBJ2-7; unclear D gene. Trimming shortened V by 3 bases and J by 3 bases, and 9 bases separated the two germline ends. Germline V gives CDR1 LNHDA, CDR2 SQIVND (reference sequence). The CDR3 runs to 13 residues.